This TCR beta chain was captured by sequencing in a study of STAT5B mutations in CD4+ large granular lymphocyte leukemia. The data were produced by immunoSEQ multiplex PCR, yet TCRdb's version contains in-frame clones alone and is incomplete. The sample contains some 28,000 clones, over 60% of which appear only once. This CDR3 is built from 18 residues. This chain uses TRBV21-1 with TRBJ1-3. TRBV21-1 is annotated as a pseudogene. Sequenced material: CD4+ T cells from blood buffy coats. The receptor was derived from a human donor in good health. The CDR3 protein is CASSKGERMGGPVWTIYF. CDR3 DNA: TGTGCCAGCAGCAAAGGGGAGAGAATGGGGGGCCCGGTTTGGACCATATATTTT.